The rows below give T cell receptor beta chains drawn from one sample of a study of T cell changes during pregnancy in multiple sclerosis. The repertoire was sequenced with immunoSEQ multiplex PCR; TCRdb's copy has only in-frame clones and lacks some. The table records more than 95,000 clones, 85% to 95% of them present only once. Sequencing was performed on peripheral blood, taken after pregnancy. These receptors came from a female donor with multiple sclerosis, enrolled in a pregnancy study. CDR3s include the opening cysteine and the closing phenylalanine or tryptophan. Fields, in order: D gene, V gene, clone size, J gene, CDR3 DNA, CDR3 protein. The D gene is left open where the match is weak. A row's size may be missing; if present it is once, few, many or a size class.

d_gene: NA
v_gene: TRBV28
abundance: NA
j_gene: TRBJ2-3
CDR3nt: TGTGCCAGCAGTTTCAGAGGGGGGGCGTATACAGATACGCAGTATTTT
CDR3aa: CASSFRGGAYTDTQYF

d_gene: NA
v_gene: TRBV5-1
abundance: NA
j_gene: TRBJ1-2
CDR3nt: TGCGCCAGCAGCTTGGAGGGGGTAGGAGGCTACACCTTC
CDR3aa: CASSLEGVGGYTF

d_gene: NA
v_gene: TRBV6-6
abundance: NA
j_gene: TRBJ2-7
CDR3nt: TGTGCCAGCAGCCCACCGGAGGGGAGGCAGTACTTC
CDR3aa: CASSPPEGRQYF

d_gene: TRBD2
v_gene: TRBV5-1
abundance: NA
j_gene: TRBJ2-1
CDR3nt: TGCGCCAGCAGCGCAGCGGGGGGGCGAGATGAGCAGTTCTTC
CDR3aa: CASSAAGGRDEQFF

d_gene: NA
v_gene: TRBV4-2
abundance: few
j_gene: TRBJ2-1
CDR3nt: TGTGCCAGCAGCTCACTAGTTCAGGATGAGCAGTTCTTC
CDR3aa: CASSSLVQDEQFF

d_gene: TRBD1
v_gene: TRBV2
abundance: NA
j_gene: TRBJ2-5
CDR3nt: TGTGCCAGCAGACAGGGGGCAGAGACCCAGTACTTC
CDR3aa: CASRQGAETQYF

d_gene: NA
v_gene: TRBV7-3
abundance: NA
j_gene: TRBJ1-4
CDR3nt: TGTGCCAGCAGCTTAACCCCCCCAGAAAAACTGTTTTTT
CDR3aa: CASSLTPPEKLFF

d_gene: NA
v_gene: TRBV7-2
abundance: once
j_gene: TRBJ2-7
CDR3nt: TGTGCCAGCAGCTTAGGACAGGCGTCCTACGAGCAGTACTTC
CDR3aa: CASSLGQASYEQYF

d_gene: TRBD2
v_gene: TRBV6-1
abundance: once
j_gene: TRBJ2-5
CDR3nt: TGTGCCAGCAGTGACTGGACTAGCGGGGGGCCCCTCCAAGAGACCCAGTACTTC
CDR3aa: CASSDWTSGGPLQETQYF

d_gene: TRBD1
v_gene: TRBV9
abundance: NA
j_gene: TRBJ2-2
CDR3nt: TGTGCCAGCAGCGTCCCGGGACAGGGGTTATACGGGGAGCTGTTTTTT
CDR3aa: CASSVPGQGLYGELFF

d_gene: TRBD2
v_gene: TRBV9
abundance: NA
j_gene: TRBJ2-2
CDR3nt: TGTGCCAGCAGCGTAGGACTAGCGGGGATCACCGGGGAGCTGTTTTTT
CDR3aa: CASSVGLAGITGELFF

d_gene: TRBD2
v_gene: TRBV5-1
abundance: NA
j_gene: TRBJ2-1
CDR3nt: TGCGCCAGCAGCGGACTAGCGGGGCTTAGCTCCTACAATGAGCAGTTCTTC
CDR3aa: CASSGLAGLSSYNEQFF

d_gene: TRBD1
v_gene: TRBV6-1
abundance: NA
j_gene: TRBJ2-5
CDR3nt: TGTGCCAGCAGCCCGGGACAGGGACAAGAGACCCAGTACTTC
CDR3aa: CASSPGQGQETQYF

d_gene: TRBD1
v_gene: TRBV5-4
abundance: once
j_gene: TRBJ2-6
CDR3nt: TGTGCCAGCAGCTCCGGGGACAGGGGAGCCCTGTGGAACGTCCTGACTTTC
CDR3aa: CASSSGDRGALWNVLTF

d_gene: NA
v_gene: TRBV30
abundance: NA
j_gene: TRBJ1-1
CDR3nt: TGTGCCTGGTCCCCCGACGGAGTAAACACTGAAGCTTTCTTT
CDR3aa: CAWSPDGVNTEAFF

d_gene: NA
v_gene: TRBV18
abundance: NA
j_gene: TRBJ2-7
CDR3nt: TGTGCCAGCTCACCCAAGTGGGGCCGCGAGCAGTACTTC
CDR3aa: CASSPKWGREQYF